A selection of T cell receptor beta chains follows, all from one sample in a study of blood T cell repertoires in COVID-19. Profiling relied on immunoSEQ multiplex PCR, and the TCRdb table lists in-frame clones only, not all of them. The sample contains about 300,000 clones, 65% to 90% of which appear only once. Sequencing was carried out using PBMCs or T cells enriched from blood (not recorded which). These receptor sequences come from a woman between 18 and 29 years old who had recovered from COVID-19. Both conserved end residues are part of each CDR3. A D gene is named only where the DNA matches it firmly. Part of the rows lack a size; the others show once, few, many or a class for expanded clones.

>NA|TRBV10-3|NA|TRBJ1-2
CAISESGQANYGYTF
TGTGCCATCAGTGAGTCGGGGCAGGCTAACTATGGCTACACCTTC
>NA|TRBV7-9|NA|TRBJ1-5
CASSGQGYNQPQHF
TGTGCCAGCAGCGGTCAGGGCTACAATCAGCCCCAGCATTTT
>NA|TRBV28|NA|TRBJ2-7
CASSPTLGYEQYF
TGTGCCAGCAGTCCCACGCTAGGCTACGAGCAGTACTTC
>NA|TRBV4-2|few|TRBJ2-2
CASSRDTERDTGELFF
TGTGCCAGCAGCCGGGACACCGAGAGGGACACCGGGGAGCTGTTTTTT
>TRBD1|TRBV6-5|NA|TRBJ2-7
CASSSGTGGHNEQYF
TGTGCCAGCAGCTCCGGGACAGGGGGTCATAACGAGCAGTACTTC
>NA|TRBV12-5|NA|TRBJ2-3
CASGLGVGDTQYF
TGTGCTAGTGGTTTGGGAGTTGGAGATACGCAGTATTTT
>TRBD1|TRBV12-5|NA|TRBJ2-2
CASGLARTGNTGELFF
TGTGCTAGTGGTTTGGCCAGGACAGGGAACACCGGGGAGCTGTTTTTT
>TRBD1|TRBV7-9|NA|TRBJ2-4
CASSLGQGLAKNIQYF
TGTGCCAGCAGCTTAGGACAGGGCCTAGCCAAAAACATTCAGTACTTC
>NA|TRBV29-1|NA|TRBJ2-7
CSVEEVGSGFWYEQYF
TGCAGCGTTGAAGAAGTCGGTTCCGGGTTCTGGTACGAGCAGTACTTC
>TRBD1|TRBV16|NA|TRBJ1-2
CASSANRDSPYGYTF
TGTGCCAGCAGCGCAAACCGGGACAGTCCGTATGGCTACACCTTC
>NA|TRBV19|NA|TRBJ2-7
CASSMRQGGSYEQYF
TGTGCCAGTAGTATGCGACAGGGAGGTTCCTACGAGCAGTACTTC
>NA|TRBV5-6|once|TRBJ1-2
CASSAPGIYGYTF
TGTGCCAGCAGCGCGCCAGGGATCTATGGCTACACCTTC
>NA|TRBV5-1|NA|TRBJ2-2
CASSPTTNTGELFF
TGCGCCAGCAGCCCAACAACGAACACCGGGGAGCTGTTTTTT
>TRBD1|TRBV24-1|NA|TRBJ2-2
CASSGQATGELFF
TGTGCCTCCTCAGGACAGGCCACCGGGGAGCTGTTTTTT
>TRBD2|TRBV14|NA|TRBJ2-1
CASSQIGRTSSYNEQFF
TGTGCCAGCAGCCAGATAGGCAGGACTAGCTCCTACAATGAGCAGTTCTTC
>TRBD1|TRBV5-4|NA|TRBJ1-4
CASSYRGPGEKLFF
TGTGCCAGCAGCTACAGGGGGCCTGGGGAAAAACTGTTTTTT
>TRBD1|TRBV18|NA|TRBJ1-1
CASSPRDRGFGTEAFF
TGTGCCAGCTCACCACGGGACAGGGGTTTCGGCACTGAAGCTTTCTTT